This T cell receptor beta chain is drawn from a study of cytomegalovirus exposure and HLA in healthy donors. Findings and caveats of the study: Later, an analysis showed that TCR beta chains associated with HLA were more clonally expanded than others that were equally common.

Primers: 60 Vbeta forward and 13 Jbeta reverse. Profiled with immunoSEQ multiplex PCR; TCRdb holds only in-frame clones, not every one. The sample has roughly 180,000 clones; 75% to 80% are singletons. Germline values: CDR1 SGHRS, CDR2 YFSETQ. The CDR3 consists of 15 residues. After removal of 5 bases from V and 0 bases from J, the junction contained 6 bases not matched to a gene. Remarks on this clone: The target antigen is unknown.

The clonotype originates from a female donor in good health and CMV-seronegative. Sequenced material: PBMCs. This sequence joins TRBV5-1 and TRBJ2-3, with 7 nucleotides matching TRBD2. The CDR3 DNA sequence: TGCGCCAGCAGTTTCAGCGGGGCAAGCACAGATACGCAGTATTTT. Translation gives CASSFSGASTDTQYF.